Listed below are T cell receptor beta chains from one sample, sequenced in a study of CD8 T cells in Susac syndrome. TCRdb re-called the immunoSEQ multiplex PCR reads through MiXCR, storing one row per CDR3 protein. The table shows over 100,000 distinct CDR3 sequences, with 85% to 95% occurring only once. Sequences were obtained from CD8+ T cells from PBMCs. All receptors come from a human donor in good health. Both conserved end residues are part of each CDR3. The D gene is left open where the match is weak. A row's size may be missing; if present it is once, few, many or a size class.

J	size	V	length	D	DNA	CDR3
TRBJ2-3	NA	TRBV6-2/TRBV6-3	15	NA	TGTGCCAGCAGCCCCGCGGCCCCTCGAACAGATACGCAGTATTTT	CASSPAAPRTDTQYF
TRBJ2-1	NA	TRBV5-4	11	NA	TGTGCCAGCTTCTTGAACAATGAGCAGTTCTTC	CASFLNNEQFF
TRBJ1-1	few	TRBV7-2	17	NA	TGTGCCAGCAGCACCACCAAGGACATCGATTCGAACACTGAAGCTTTCTTT	CASSTTKDIDSNTEAFF
TRBJ1-2	NA	TRBV20-1	16	NA	TGCAGTGCTAGAGATTCCGGCCCCAGGAGCGCGAATGGCTACACCTTC	CSARDSGPRSANGYTF
TRBJ2-7	NA	TRBV5-1	13	NA	TGCGCCAGCAGCACCACTGGGGGGTACGAGCAGTACTTC	CASSTTGGYEQYF
TRBJ1-2	NA	TRBV29-1	16	TRBD1	TGCAGCGTCCGAATAACCGGGACAGCAAATAACTATGGCTACACCTTC	CSVRITGTANNYGYTF
TRBJ1-2	NA	TRBV29-1	13	NA	TGCAGCGTTGACACAGGACGAGGCTATGGCTACACCTTC	CSVDTGRGYGYTF
TRBJ1-4	NA	TRBV7-9	12	TRBD1	TGTGCCAGCAGCTACGGGGACAGTGGACTGTTTTTT	CASSYGDSGLFF
TRBJ2-6	NA	TRBV5-1	16	NA	TGCGCCAGCGCCATGGGGCCCATCTCTGGGGCCAACGTCCTGACTTTC	CASAMGPISGANVLTF
TRBJ2-3	NA	TRBV7-2	18	TRBD2	TGTGCCAGCAGCTTAGACTCGGGGGGGGCCCCTAGCACAGATACGCAGTATTTT	CASSLDSGGAPSTDTQYF
TRBJ1-2	NA	TRBV28	14	TRBD1	TGTGCCAGCAGTCCCCGGACAGGGGTGGGTGGCTACACCTTC	CASSPRTGVGGYTF
TRBJ2-7	NA	TRBV7-6	15	TRBD2	TGTGCCAGCAGCCGGGGGGAACTTGGCTCCTACGAGCAGTACTTC	CASSRGELGSYEQYF
TRBJ2-7	NA	TRBV29-1	11	NA	TGCAGCGTAGGGGATTGGGGCGAGCAGTACTTC	CSVGDWGEQYF
TRBJ1-1	once	TRBV5-1	13	NA	TGCGCCAGCAGCTTGGGGGACCGCGACGGAGCTTTCTTT	CASSLGDRDGAFF
TRBJ2-3	NA	TRBV11-1	15	NA	TGTGCCAGCAGCTTAGGCGGACAGAGCACAGATACGCAGTATTTT	CASSLGGQSTDTQYF
TRBJ2-5	NA	TRBV29-1	14	TRBD2	TGCAGCGGGCGCGCTTTAGCGGGAGCGGAGACCCAGTACTTC	CSGRALAGAETQYF
TRBJ2-5	NA	TRBV5-1	14	NA	TGCGCCAGCAGCTTGGACAGCCAACCTGAGACCCAGTACTTC	CASSLDSQPETQYF
TRBJ2-1	NA	TRBV9	11	NA	TGTGCCAGCGGCCAGCTCTATGAGCAGTTCTTC	CASGQLYEQFF
TRBJ2-5	NA	TRBV5-1	17	TRBD2	TGCGCCAGCAGCTTCCGACTAGCGGGGGAGGGCCAAGAGACCCAGTACTTC	CASSFRLAGEGQETQYF
TRBJ2-2	NA	TRBV30	13	NA	TGTGCCTGGAGTGTTTTATGGACCGGGGAGCTGTTTTTT	CAWSVLWTGELFF
TRBJ1-2	NA	TRBV7-9	12	NA	TGTGCCAGCAGCTTAATTGATCTTGGCTACACCTTC	CASSLIDLGYTF
TRBJ2-3	NA	TRBV5-1	15	NA	TGCGCCAGCAGCAACCTTCCCTCACCGACAGATACGCAGTATTTT	CASSNLPSPTDTQYF
TRBJ2-1	NA	TRBV4-2	15	NA	TGTGCCAGCAGCCAAGAGGTAAACCCTAAGGATGAGCAGTTCTTC	CASSQEVNPKDEQFF
TRBJ2-5	few	TRBV2	11	NA	TGTGCCAGCAGTGTGGAAGAGACCCAGTACTTC	CASSVEETQYF
TRBJ1-1	NA	TRBV25-1	11	NA	TGTGCCAGCAGTGAACTGGGTAGCGCTTTCTTT	CASSELGSAFF
TRBJ2-2	NA	TRBV6-4	15	NA	TGTGCCAGCAAGACCCGGGGCATGAGGCCCGGGGAGCTGTTTTTT	CASKTRGMRPGELFF
TRBJ1-2	NA	TRBV29-1	12	NA	TGCAGCGTCAGAGATACCGTCTTTGGCTACACCTTC	CSVRDTVFGYTF
TRBJ2-6	NA	TRBV14	17	TRBD1	TGTGCCAGCAGCCAAGAACAGGGGCTCTCTGGGGCCAACGTCCTGACTTTC	CASSQEQGLSGANVLTF
TRBJ1-2	once	TRBV27	14	TRBD1	TGTGCCAGCAGTTCTCGGGACAGCCTCTATGGCTACACCTTC	CASSSRDSLYGYTF
TRBJ1-1	NA	TRBV14	13	NA	TGTGCCAGCAGCTACAAGGGGGACTCTGAAGCTTTCTTT	CASSYKGDSEAFF
TRBJ1-1	NA	TRBV28	13	TRBD1	TGTGCCACCCACGGACAGGGGGACACTGAAGCTTTCTTT	CATHGQGDTEAFF
TRBJ2-7	NA	TRBV7-2	13	NA	TGTGCCAGCAGCTTAGACTACGCCTACGAGCAGTACTTC	CASSLDYAYEQYF
TRBJ1-4	NA	TRBV29-1	14	NA	TGCAGCGTTGGCGGGTCGGGTCTAGGGGAAAAACTGTTTTTT	CSVGGSGLGEKLFF
TRBJ2-1	NA	TRBV29-1	11	TRBD2	TGCAGCGACGGCGGGGGGGCCGAGCAGTTCTTC	CSDGGGAEQFF
TRBJ2-7	NA	TRBV11-1	15	NA	TGTGCCAGCAGCTTAGCCAGGAGCAGCTCCTACGAGCAGTACTTC	CASSLARSSSYEQYF